Following are 3 T cell receptor beta chains from one sample sequenced in a study of blood T cell repertoires in COVID-19. The assay was immunoSEQ multiplex PCR, and TCRdb's table has in-frame clones only and misses some. Among some 22,000 clones, approximately 90% were seen once, and the ten largest hold roughly 20%. The source material was peripheral blood. All receptors derive from a woman aged 80 or over with acute or convalescent COVID-19.

This CDR3 is CAWRIAGGNEQYF. The CDR3 coding sequence is TGTGCCTGGAGGATAGCGGGAGGGAACGAGCAGTACTTC. V usage is TRBV30 and J usage is TRBJ2-7; 11 bases agree with TRBD2. The CDR3 runs 13 residues. Germline CDR1 is GTSNPN and CDR2 is SVGIG (reference sequence). V lost 3 bases and J lost 5; bases outside the gene matches: 3.

V gene TRBV7-2 combines with J gene TRBJ2-3; 8 positions agree with TRBD2. Germline CDR1 is SGHTA and CDR2 is FQGNSA. This CDR3 spans 16 amino acids. V gave up 1 base and J gave up 5 bases; unmatched junction bases: 8. CDR3 DNA sequence: TGTGCCAGCAGCTTAGGGGGACGGGGGGGCAGAGATACGCAGTATTTT. Its translation is CASSLGGRGGRDTQYF. Full variable domain (remainder filled in from reference TRBV7-2 and TRBJ2-3): GAGVSQSPSNKVTEKGKDVELRCDPISGHTALYWYRQSLGQGLEFLIYFQGNSAPDKSGLPSDRFSAERTGGSVSTLTIQRTQQEDSAVYLCASSLGGRGGRDTQYFGPGTRLTVL.

The V call is TRBV15, the J call TRBJ2-1; 9 bases align to TRBD1. This CDR3 has 15 amino acids. Germline V gene sequence: CDR1 LNHNV, CDR2 YYDKDF (reference sequence). V lost 3 bases to trimming and J lost 3 bases; unmatched junction nucleotides: 3. The chain's CDR3 is CATSRTGGLYNEQFF. For the CDR3, the DNA is TGTGCCACCAGCAGGACAGGGGGGCTCTACAATGAGCAGTTCTTC.